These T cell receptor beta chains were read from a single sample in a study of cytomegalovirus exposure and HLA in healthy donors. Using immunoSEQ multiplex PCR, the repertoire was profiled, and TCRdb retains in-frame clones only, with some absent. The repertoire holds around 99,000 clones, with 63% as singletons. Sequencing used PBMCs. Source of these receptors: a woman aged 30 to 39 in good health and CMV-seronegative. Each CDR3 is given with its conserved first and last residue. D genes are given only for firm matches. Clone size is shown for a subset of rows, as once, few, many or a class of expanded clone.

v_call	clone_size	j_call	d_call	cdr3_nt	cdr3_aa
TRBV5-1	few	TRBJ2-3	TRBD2	TGCGCCAGCGCCCAGACTAGCGGGAGGGCCGGTACGCAGTATTTT	CASAQTSGRAGTQYF
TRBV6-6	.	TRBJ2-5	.	TGTGCCAGCAGTTACTTGGGGCTGGAGACCCAGTACTTC	CASSYLGLETQYF
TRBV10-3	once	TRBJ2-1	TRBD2	TGTGCCATCATGCGGCTAGCGGGGGCCCATGGTGTGAATGAGCAGTTCTTC	CAIMRLAGAHGVNEQFF
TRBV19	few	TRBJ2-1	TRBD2	TGTGCCAGTAGTATAGTTCCTGGGACTAGCGGGAGATGGAACAATGAGCAGTTCTTC	CASSIVPGTSGRWNNEQFF
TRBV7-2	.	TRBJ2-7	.	TGTGCCAGCAGCTCGTCTTTGCGCGAGCAGTACTTC	CASSSSLREQYF
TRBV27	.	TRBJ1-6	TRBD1	TGTGCCAGCAGTTGGACCGGGACAGGGGCTTCACCCCTCCACTTT	CASSWTGTGASPLHF
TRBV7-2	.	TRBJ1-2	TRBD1	TGTGCCAGCAGCGTAGGACAGGGGACATCCTATGGCTACACCTTC	CASSVGQGTSYGYTF
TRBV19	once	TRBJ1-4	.	TGTGCCAGTAGTCTGCAGGGGTTCGGGGAAAAACTGTTTTTT	CASSLQGFGEKLFF
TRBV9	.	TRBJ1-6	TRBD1	TGTGCCAGCAGCGTAGCCGGGACAGGGGCTGTTAGCTCCTATAATTCACCCCTCCACTTT	CASSVAGTGAVSSYNSPLHF
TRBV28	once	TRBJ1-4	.	TGTGCCAGCAGACCCTTCGCAGGGGATACAACTAATGAAAAACTGTTTTTT	CASRPFAGDTTNEKLFF
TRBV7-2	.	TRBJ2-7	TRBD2	TGTGCCAGCAGCGTAGCTAGCGGGAGCTCCTACGAGCAGTACTTC	CASSVASGSSYEQYF
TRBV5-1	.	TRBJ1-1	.	TGCGCCAGCAGTTACCAGGATAACACTGAAGCTTTCTTT	CASSYQDNTEAFF
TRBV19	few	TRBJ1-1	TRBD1	TGTGCCAGTAGTATAGGGGGACAGGTCAACACTGAAGCTTTCTTT	CASSIGGQVNTEAFF
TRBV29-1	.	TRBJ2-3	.	TGCAGCGCCCGGGATCCCACAGATACGCAGTATTTT	CSARDPTDTQYF
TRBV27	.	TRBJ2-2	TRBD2	TGTGCCAGCACCATCACCACTAGCGGGGGTATGGCCGGGGAGCTGTTTTTT	CASTITTSGGMAGELFF
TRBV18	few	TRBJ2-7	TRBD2	TGTGCCAGCTCACCCTCCCCCCCTAGCGGGAGTTACGAGCAGTACTTC	CASSPSPPSGSYEQYF
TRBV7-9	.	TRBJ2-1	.	TGTGCCAGCAGCCCTCCGGGAGCCTACAATGAGCAGTTCTTC	CASSPPGAYNEQFF
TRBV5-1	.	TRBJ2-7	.	TGCGCCAGCAGCTTGGTGTCGTACGAGCAGTACTTC	CASSLVSYEQYF
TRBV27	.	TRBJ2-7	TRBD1	TGTGCCAGCAAGGGACAGGGGGCGTACGAGCAGTACTTC	CASKGQGAYEQYF
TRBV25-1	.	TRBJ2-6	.	TGTGCCAGCAGGAACGGTGGGGCCAACGTCCTGACTTTC	CASRNGGANVLTF
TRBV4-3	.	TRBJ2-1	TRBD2	TGCGCCAGCAGCCAAGAAGGTAGCGGGAGGTATGAGCAGTTCTTC	CASSQEGSGRYEQFF
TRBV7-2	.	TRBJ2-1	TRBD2	TGTGCCAGCAGCTCTCTCGGGACTAGCGGGAGTCGGACCTACAATGAGCAGTTCTTC	CASSSLGTSGSRTYNEQFF
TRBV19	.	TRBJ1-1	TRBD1	TGTGCCAGTACGGACGGACAGGTCTACACTGAAGCTTTCTTT	CASTDGQVYTEAFF
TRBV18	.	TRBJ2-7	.	TGTGCCAGCTCACGGCCGGCGGGGATCAGCCGTGGGGAGCAGTACTTC	CASSRPAGISRGEQYF
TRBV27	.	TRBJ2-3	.	TGTGCCAGCAGTCACACAGATACGCAGTATTTT	CASSHTDTQYF
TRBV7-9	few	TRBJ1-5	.	TGTGCCAGCAGCGGGATGGGGGGGACTTACAATCAGCCCCAGCATTTT	CASSGMGGTYNQPQHF
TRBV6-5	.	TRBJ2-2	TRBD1	TGTGCCAGCAGTCTAACAGGGGACACCGGGGAGCTGTTTTTT	CASSLTGDTGELFF
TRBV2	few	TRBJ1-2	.	TGTGCCAGCAGAGCCGACAGGTTTAGAGGCTACACCTTC	CASRADRFRGYTF
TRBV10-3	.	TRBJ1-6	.	TGTGCCATCAGTCCCGTCTCCGTGTCACCCCTCCACTTT	CAISPVSVSPLHF
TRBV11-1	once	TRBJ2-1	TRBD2	TGTGCCAGCAGCTTAGCCCTAGCGGCCTCCTACAATAAGCAGTTCTTC	CASSLALAASYNKQFF
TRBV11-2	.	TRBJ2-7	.	TGTGCCAGCCGCCGAGAATCCTACGAGCAGTACTTC	CASRRESYEQYF
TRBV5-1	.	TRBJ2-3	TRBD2	TGCGCCAGCAGCTACGGGACTAGCGGCACAGATACGCAGTATTTT	CASSYGTSGTDTQYF
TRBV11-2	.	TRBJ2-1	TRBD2	TGTGCCAGCAGCTTTTACGGGGGGGTAAATGAGCAGTTCTTC	CASSFYGGVNEQFF
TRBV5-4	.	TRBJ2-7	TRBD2	TGTGCCAGCAGCTTGGGCGGGAGGGCCTCTTCCTACGAGCAGTACTTC	CASSLGGRASSYEQYF
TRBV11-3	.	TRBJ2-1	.	TGTGCCAGCAGCTTCGGAGGGGATAATGAGCAGTTCTTC	CASSFGGDNEQFF
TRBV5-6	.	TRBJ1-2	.	TGTGCCAGCAGCCGTGGGGGCTTTTATGGCTACACCTTC	CASSRGGFYGYTF
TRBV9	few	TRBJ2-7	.	TGTGCCAGCAGCGTGGGACTCCACTCCGCTAGACCGTACGAGCAGTACTTC	CASSVGLHSARPYEQYF
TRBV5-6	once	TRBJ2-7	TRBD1	TGTGCCAGCAGCAAAGACAGGGTGGCTTCCTACGAGCAGTACTTC	CASSKDRVASYEQYF
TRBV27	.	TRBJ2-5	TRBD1	TGTGCCAGCAGTTCCTACTTCGGACAGGGCGAGGAGACCCAGTACTTC	CASSSYFGQGEETQYF
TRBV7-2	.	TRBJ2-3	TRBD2	TGTGCCAGCAGCTTACTCGGGAGGACTAGCACAGATACGCAGTATTTT	CASSLLGRTSTDTQYF
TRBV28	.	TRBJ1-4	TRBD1	TGTGCCAGCAGTTTACTTTTGGGACAGGGACTTACTAATGAAAAACTGTTTTTT	CASSLLLGQGLTNEKLFF
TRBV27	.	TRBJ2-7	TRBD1	TGTGCCAGCAGTCCGGACAGGGTTTTCTACGAGCAGTACTTC	CASSPDRVFYEQYF
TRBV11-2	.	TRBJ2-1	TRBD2	TGTGCCAGCAGCCCCTGGACTAGCGGGAACAATGAGCAGTTCTTC	CASSPWTSGNNEQFF
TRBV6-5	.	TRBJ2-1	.	TGTGCCAGCAGCCCCAGGGTAGCCCTCTACAATGAGCAGTTCTTC	CASSPRVALYNEQFF
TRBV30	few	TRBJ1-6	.	TGTGCACTAATGCTCAGGGGTTCTTCACCCCTCCACTTT	CALMLRGSSPLHF
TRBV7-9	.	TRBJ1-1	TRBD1	TGTGCCAGCAGCTCTACAGGGGATAAGGCTTTCTTT	CASSSTGDKAFF
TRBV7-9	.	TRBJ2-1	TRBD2	TGTGCCAGCAGCCTGGGACTAGCGGGAGTACAGTTCTTC	CASSLGLAGVQFF
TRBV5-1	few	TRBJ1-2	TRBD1	TGCGCCAGCAGCTTGGAGGGACAGCTCTATGGCTACACCTTC	CASSLEGQLYGYTF
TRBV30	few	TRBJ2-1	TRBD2	TGTGCCTGGAGTGAAACCGGGACTAGAAGGGGAAATGAGCAGTTCTTC	CAWSETGTRRGNEQFF
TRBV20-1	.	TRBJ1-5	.	TGCAGTGCTGGTAGTCAGCCCCAGCATTTT	CSAGSQPQHF
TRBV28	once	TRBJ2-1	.	TGTGCCAGCAGCCTGAAGAGCTCCTACAATGAGCAGTTCTTC	CASSLKSSYNEQFF